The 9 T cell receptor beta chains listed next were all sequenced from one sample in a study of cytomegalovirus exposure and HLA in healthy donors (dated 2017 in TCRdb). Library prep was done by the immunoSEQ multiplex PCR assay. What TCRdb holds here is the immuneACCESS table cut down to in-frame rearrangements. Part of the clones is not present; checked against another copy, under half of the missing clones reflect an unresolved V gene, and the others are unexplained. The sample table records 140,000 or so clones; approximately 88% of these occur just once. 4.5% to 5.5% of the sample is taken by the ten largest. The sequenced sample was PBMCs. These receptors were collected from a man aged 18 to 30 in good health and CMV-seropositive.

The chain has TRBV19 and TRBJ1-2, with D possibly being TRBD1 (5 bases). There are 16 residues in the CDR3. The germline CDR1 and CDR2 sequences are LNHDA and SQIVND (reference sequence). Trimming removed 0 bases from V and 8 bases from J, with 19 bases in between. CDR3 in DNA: TGTGCCAGTAGTATAGATCACGGCAGGGTTGTGGGAGGCTACACCTTC. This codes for CASSIDHGRVVGGYTF.

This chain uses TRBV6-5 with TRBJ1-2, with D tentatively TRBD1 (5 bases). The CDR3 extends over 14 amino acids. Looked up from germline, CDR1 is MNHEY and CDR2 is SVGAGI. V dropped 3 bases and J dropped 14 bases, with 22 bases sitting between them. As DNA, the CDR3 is TGTGCCAGCAGTTATCGACAGCAGGGCCCGTTGGATACCTTC. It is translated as CASSYRQQGPLDTF.

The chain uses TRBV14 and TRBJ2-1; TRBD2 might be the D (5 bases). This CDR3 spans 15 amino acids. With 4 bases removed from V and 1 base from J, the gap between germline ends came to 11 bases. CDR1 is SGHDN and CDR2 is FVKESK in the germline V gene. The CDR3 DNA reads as TGTGCCAGCAGCCGTAAAGCGGATTCCTACAATGAGCAGTTCTTC. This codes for CASSRKADSYNEQFF.

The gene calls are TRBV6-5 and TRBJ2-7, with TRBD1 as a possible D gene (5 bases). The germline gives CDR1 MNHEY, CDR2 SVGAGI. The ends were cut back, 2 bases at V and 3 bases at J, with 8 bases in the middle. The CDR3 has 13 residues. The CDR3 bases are TGTGCCAGCAGTTACGGCGACAGCTACGAGCAGTACTTC. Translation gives CASSYGDSYEQYF.

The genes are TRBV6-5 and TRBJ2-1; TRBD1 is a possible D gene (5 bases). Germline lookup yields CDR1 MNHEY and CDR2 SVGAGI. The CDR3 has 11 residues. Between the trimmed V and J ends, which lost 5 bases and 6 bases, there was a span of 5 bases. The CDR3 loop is CASSQGNEQFF. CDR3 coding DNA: TGTGCCAGCAGTCAGGGCAATGAGCAGTTCTTC.

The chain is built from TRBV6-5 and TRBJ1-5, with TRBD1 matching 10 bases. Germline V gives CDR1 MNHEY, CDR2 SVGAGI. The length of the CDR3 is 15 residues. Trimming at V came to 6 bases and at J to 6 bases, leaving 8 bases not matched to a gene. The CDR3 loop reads CASSQTTGGGQPQHF. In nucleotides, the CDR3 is TGTGCCAGCAGCCAAACGACAGGGGGCGGTCAGCCCCAGCATTTT.

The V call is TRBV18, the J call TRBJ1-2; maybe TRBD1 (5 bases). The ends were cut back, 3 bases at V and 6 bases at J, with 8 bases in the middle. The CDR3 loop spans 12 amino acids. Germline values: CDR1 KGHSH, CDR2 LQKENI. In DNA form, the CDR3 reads TGTGCCAGCTCACCTCCCAGGGATGGCTACACCTTC. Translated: CASSPPRDGYTF. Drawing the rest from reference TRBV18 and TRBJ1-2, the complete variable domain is NAGVMQNPRHLVRRRGQEARLRCSPMKGHSHVYWYRQLPEEGLKFMVYLQKENIIDESGMPKERFSAEFPKEGPSILRIQQVVRGDSAAYFCASSPPRDGYTFGSGTRLTVV.

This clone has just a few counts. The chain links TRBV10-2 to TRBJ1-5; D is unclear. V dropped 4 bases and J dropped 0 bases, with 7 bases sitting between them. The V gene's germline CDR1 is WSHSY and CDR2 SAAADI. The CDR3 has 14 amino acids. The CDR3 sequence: CASSGSNSNQPQHF. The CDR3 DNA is TGCGCCAGCAGTGGGAGCAATAGCAATCAGCCCCAGCATTTT.

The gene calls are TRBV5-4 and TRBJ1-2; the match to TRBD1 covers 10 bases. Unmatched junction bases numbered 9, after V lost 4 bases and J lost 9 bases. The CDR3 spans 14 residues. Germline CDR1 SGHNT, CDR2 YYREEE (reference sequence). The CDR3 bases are TGTGCCAGCAGCAGTCCGGGACAGGGGTGGAGCTACACCTTC. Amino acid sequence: CASSSPGQGWSYTF.